This T cell receptor (beta chain) was retrieved from a study of blood T cell repertoires in COVID-19. Across the study: Collection of acute and convalescent COVID-19 samples took place in the United States, Italy and Spain.

Deletions cut 6 bases from V and 0 bases from J, with 24 bases between. CDR3 length: 19 amino acids. Per germline, CDR1 GTSNPN and CDR2 SVGIG (reference sequence). Only in-frame clones appear in the TCRdb table, and some are missing; sequencing was by immunoSEQ multiplex PCR. The data show 350,000 to 450,000 clones, roughly 85% seen once. The chain uses TRBV30 and TRBJ1-6; D is perhaps TRBD1 (5 bases). The sequencing sample was made of peripheral blood. This TCR derives from a woman under 30 with acute or convalescent COVID-19. The CDR3 sequence: CACDRGKQSLSSYNSPLHF. CDR3 nucleotides: TGTGCCTGCGATCGGGGGAAACAGAGCCTAAGCTCCTATAATTCACCCCTCCACTTT.